The 20 T cell receptor beta chains given below trace back to one sample, sequenced in a study of OX40 agonist ivuxolimab in advanced cancers. Some clones are missing from TCRdb's copy, which holds only in-frame ones; the method was immunoSEQ multiplex PCR. The sample carries around 80,000 clones, approximately 93% recorded once. Sequencing used CD4+ or CD8+ T cells sorted from blood, obtained in a trial of the OX40 agonist ivuxolimab. These receptors all come from an adult with an advanced solid tumor such as melanoma, head and neck, liver or kidney cancer.

The V gene is TRBV7-9, the J gene TRBJ1-6; TRBD1 matches 7 bases. Germline V CDR1 and CDR2: SEHNR, FQNEAQ (reference sequence). The CDR3 has 16 residues. V lost 2 bases and J lost 5; bases outside the gene matches: 6. The DNA for the CDR3 is TGTGCCAGCAGCTTAAAGGGGACAGAGGATAATTCACCCCTCCACTTT. Amino acids: CASSLKGTEDNSPLHF.

This chain uses TRBV11-2 with TRBJ2-7, with a weak D call TRBD2 (6 bases). The CDR3 is 14 residues long. Between the trimmed V and J ends, which lost 5 bases and 3 bases, there was a span of 14 bases. The germline V gene encodes CDR1 SGHAT and CDR2 FQNNGV. The DNA of the CDR3 is TGTGCCAGCAGCGCGGGACTTGGAATCTACGAGCAGTACTTC. Its protein is CASSAGLGIYEQYF.

V usage is TRBV28 and J usage is TRBJ2-5; 16 nucleotides agree with TRBD2. The CDR3 runs 18 residues. With V trimmed by 6 bases and J by 5 bases, 12 bases remained unmatched. Per the germline V gene, CDR1 is MDHEN and CDR2 is SYDVKM. CDR3 region: CASSVPGTSGRARETQYF. The CDR3, as DNA: TGTGCCAGCAGCGTCCCCGGGACTAGCGGGAGGGCTCGGGAGACCCAGTACTTC.

The chain is built from TRBV5-4 and TRBJ2-1; 13 nucleotides align to TRBD2. CDR1 is SGHNT, CDR2 YYREEE, per germline (reference sequence). Losses at the gene ends were 4 bases for V and 7 bases for J; bases not matched to a gene: 8. This CDR3 region has 16 residues. In DNA form, the CDR3 reads TGTGCCAGCAGCATCCCCGGGACTAGCGGGACAAATGAGCAGTTCTTC. Translated: CASSIPGTSGTNEQFF.

This chain connects TRBV27 to TRBJ1-1, with D possibly being TRBD1 (5 bases). The CDR3 totals 15 residues. Germline loops: CDR1 MNHEY, CDR2 SMNVEV (reference sequence). Trimming shortened V by 0 bases and J by 7 bases, and 15 bases separated the two germline ends. In nucleotides, the CDR3 is TGTGCCAGCAGTTTATCTGGGCAGGGTACATATGAAGCTTTCTTT. Amino acid sequence: CASSLSGQGTYEAFF.

This chain links TRBV27 with TRBJ1-1; 8 positions agree with TRBD1. Looked up from germline, CDR1 is MNHEY and CDR2 is SMNVEV (reference sequence). Trimming took 5 bases from V and 4 from J; bases not matched to a gene: 3. There are 13 residues in the CDR3. The CDR3 spells CASSPTGGTEAFF. The CDR3 coding sequence is TGTGCCAGCAGTCCCACAGGGGGCACTGAAGCTTTCTTT.

The chain is built from TRBV7-8 and TRBJ1-5; D is undetermined. The V gene's germline CDR1 is SGHVS and CDR2 FQNEAQ. The CDR3 sequence is 16 residues long. V lost 0 bases and J lost 3, with 12 bases in between. The CDR3 region has the DNA TGTGCCAGCAGCTTAGCGTTTTCCAGCAACAATCAGCCCCAGCATTTT. Translating it yields CASSLAFSSNNQPQHF.

This chain joins TRBV5-4 and TRBJ1-1; D call uncertain. Trimming removed 4 bases from V and 4 bases from J, with 8 bases in between. The germline V gene has CDR1 SGHNT and CDR2 YYREEE (reference sequence). The CDR3 is 12 residues long. For the CDR3, the DNA is TGTGCCAGCAGCCCGGGAGGCACTGAAGCTTTCTTT. It codes for CASSPGGTEAFF.

This clone has just a few counts. The CDR3 DNA reads TGTGCCAGCACCTCGACAGTGAACACTGAAGCTTTCTTT. It is translated as CASTSTVNTEAFF. This chain joins TRBV5-4 and TRBJ1-1; D is perhaps TRBD1 (5 bases). Germline V gives CDR1 SGHNT, CDR2 YYREEE (reference sequence). The CDR3 totals 13 residues. The V and J ends lost 6 bases and 0 bases respectively, with 9 bases between them.

CDR3 nucleotides: TGTGCCAGCAGTTTGGTCAGATCCTACGAGCAGTACTTC. This sequence encodes CASSLVRSYEQYF. The chain carries TRBV27 and TRBJ2-7, with unresolved D. There are 13 residues in the CDR3. V dropped 3 bases and J dropped 1 base, with 7 bases sitting between them. Germline CDR1 is MNHEY and CDR2 is SMNVEV (reference sequence).

The J gene is TRBJ1-2, the V gene TRBV6-6, with D hard to call. Germline V gives CDR1 MNHNY, CDR2 SVGAGI (reference sequence). V was trimmed by 0 bases and J by 5 bases, leaving 4 bases between them. The CDR3 is 12 residues long. CDR3 region: CASSYSVYGYTF. The CDR3 DNA follows: TGTGCCAGCAGTTACTCGGTGTATGGCTACACCTTC.

This chain connects TRBV19 to TRBJ2-5; TRBD2 matches 10 bases. The CDR3 runs 15 residues. In germline, CDR1 is LNHDA, CDR2 SQIVND (reference sequence). Germline trimming cut 6 bases from V and 4 bases from J; bases unmatched to any gene: 8. CDR3 protein: CASRGSGRPRETQYF. DNA for the CDR3: TGTGCCAGTAGAGGTAGCGGGAGGCCCCGAGAGACCCAGTACTTC.

The genes are TRBV19 and TRBJ2-4; possibly TRBD2 for D (6 bases). The V gene's germline CDR1 is LNHDA and CDR2 SQIVND (reference sequence). The CDR3 totals 19 residues. Deletions cut 3 bases from V and 1 base from J, with 22 bases between. The CDR3 protein is CASSMKWAGSPGAKNIQYF. CDR3 DNA sequence: TGTGCCAGTAGTATGAAATGGGCGGGGTCCCCCGGTGCCAAAAACATTCAGTACTTC.

This clone has only one observation. This chain connects TRBV28 to TRBJ2-3, with TRBD1 as a possible D gene (6 bases). V lost 2 bases and J lost 1, with 7 bases in between. This CDR3 comprises 14 residues. The germline CDR1 and CDR2 sequences are MDHEN and SYDVKM. CDR3 nucleotides: TGTGCCAGCAGTTTAGAGGGGGGCACAGATACGCAGTATTTT. Translation: CASSLEGGTDTQYF.

V is TRBV28 and J is TRBJ2-5, with D unclear. Trimming cost V 6 bases and J 5 bases, with 10 bases left between them. The CDR3 consists of 12 residues. Germline lookup yields CDR1 MDHEN and CDR2 SYDVKM. CDR3 sequence (DNA): TGTGCCAGCAGCATAAGGCGGGAGACCCAGTACTTC. It is translated as CASSIRRETQYF. The variable domain in full, with the rest retrieved from reference TRBV28 and TRBJ2-5, is DVKVTQSSRYLVKRTGEKVFLECVQDMDHENMFWYRQDPGLGLRLIYFSYDVKMKEKGDIPEGYSVSREKKERFSLILESASTNQTSMYLCASSIRRETQYFGPGTRLLVL.

The rearrangement joins TRBV9 to TRBJ2-1; 9 bases match TRBD1. The ends lost 4 bases at V and 8 bases at J; junction bases unmatched: 7. CDR3 length: 14 amino acids. CDR1 and CDR2 (germline): SGDLS, YYNGEE. The CDR3 loop reads CASSPGTGRDEQFF. CDR3 DNA sequence: TGTGCCAGCAGCCCCGGGACAGGGAGGGATGAGCAGTTCTTC. The full variable domain, in which reference TRBV9 and TRBJ2-1 provide the parts outside the CDR3, is DSGVTQTPKHLITATGQRVTLRCSPRSGDLSVYWYQQSLDQGLQFLIQYYNGEERAKGNILERFSAQQFPDLHSELNLSSLELGDSALYFCASSPGTGRDEQFFGPGTRLTVL.

J is TRBJ1-2 and V is TRBV5-6, with TRBD1 matching over 7 bases. Losses at the gene ends were 2 bases for V and 8 bases for J; bases not matched to a gene: 9. The germline gives CDR1 SGHDT, CDR2 YYEEEE. This CDR3 is 14 amino acids long. CDR3 in amino acids: CASSFGEGAKGYTF. CDR3 in DNA: TGTGCCAGCAGCTTCGGAGAGGGGGCAAAGGGCTACACCTTC.

This chain links TRBV4-3 with TRBJ1-1; D not resolved. V lost 0 bases and J lost 1, with 6 bases in between. The CDR3 spans 14 residues. The germline gives CDR1 LGHNA, CDR2 YSLEER. CDR3 sequence (DNA): TGCGCCAGCAGCCAAGAAAGGCAGAACACTGAAGCTTTCTTT. Translating gives CASSQERQNTEAFF.

V is TRBV7-6 and J is TRBJ2-5; possibly TRBD2 for D (6 bases). In germline, CDR1 is SGHVS, CDR2 FNYEAQ. This CDR3 comprises 15 residues. V was shortened by 5 bases and J by 1 base, with 14 bases between the two germline ends. In DNA form, the CDR3 reads TGTGCCAGCAGCCTTAGCGGAGGTATCCAAGAGACCCAGTACTTC. This encodes CASSLSGGIQETQYF.

The table lists this clone with a count of one. The chain is built from TRBV4-1 and TRBJ1-1; D perhaps matches TRBD1 (5 bases). The CDR3 extends over 14 amino acids. The ends were cut back, 3 bases at V and 0 bases at J, with 8 bases in the middle. CDR1 and CDR2 from the germline V gene are MGHRA and YSYEKL. CDR3 sequence reads: CASSQTALNTEAFF. CDR3 DNA: TGCGCCAGCAGCCAGACAGCTTTGAACACTGAAGCTTTCTTT.